The present TCR beta chain was sequenced within a study of blood T cell repertoires in COVID-19. For the study at large: Collection of acute and convalescent COVID-19 samples took place in the United States, Italy and Spain. From T cells, B-cell-depleted T cells, or PBMCs came the material, which was cDNA or gDNA.

There are 12 residues in the CDR3. Germline V gives CDR1 SEHNR, CDR2 FQNEAQ (reference sequence). Trimming took 5 bases from V and 7 from J, leaving 8 bases between them. Original processing notes: The authors estimated nucleated cell counts from reference gene primer amplification. The assay was immunoSEQ multiplex PCR, and TCRdb's table has in-frame clones only and misses some. V, J and clone size were drawn from that table, and D and trimming were deduced from the DNA. The sample gives 250,000 to 300,000 clones, approximately 87% of which show up once; more than 10% is in the top ten. The TCR originated in a woman in her twenties or thirties with COVID-19, enrolled during active disease. This sequence joins TRBV7-9 and TRBJ2-2; no definite D call. Material for sequencing was peripheral blood. CDR3 residues: CASSRHSGELFF. CDR3 coding DNA: TGTGCCAGCAGCCGCCACAGCGGGGAGCTGTTTTTT.